Included here is one T cell receptor beta chain sequence, with context. The sample belongs to a study of blood T cell repertoires in COVID-19. Study-level background: The origin of the acute and convalescent COVID-19 samples was the United States, Italy and Spain.

Original analysis: Quantification of nucleated cells was approximated via reference gene primer amplification. The repertoire was sequenced with immunoSEQ multiplex PCR; TCRdb's copy has only in-frame clones and lacks some. Clonal size and the V and J genes are those of that table, whereas D and trimming came from the DNA. The sample carries approximately 500,000 clones, roughly 90% recorded once. Allocation to cohorts depended on clinical history reported by the participants. The recovered donors of Cohort 3 showed two negative PCRs, clearance, or symptom resolution. This TCR derives from a woman between 35 and 50 years old who had recovered from COVID-19. The sample comprised PBMCs or T cells enriched from blood (not recorded which).

The CDR3 nucleotides read TGTGCCAGCAGCTTAGTATCGGGAGTAAAGAATGAGCAGTTCTTC. Protein: CASSLVSGVKNEQFF. The chain has TRBV11-2 and TRBJ2-1; tentative D call: TRBD2 (6 bases). This CDR3 is 15 amino acids long. V lost 1 base, J lost 7 bases, and 14 bases lay in between. CDR1 is SGHAT, CDR2 FQNNGV, per germline.